The clone carrying this TCR beta chain occurred a few times. Its antigen is undetermined. Germline lookup yields CDR1 ENHRY and CDR2 SYGVKD. The junction had 9 bases not matched to a gene; V was cut back by 3 bases and J by 5 bases. This CDR3 region has 17 residues. This sample is part of a study of vaccination and CD4 T cells after COVID-19. Study-level information: Comprising six males and four females, the convalescent participants counted two Hispanic individuals among them. Spike peptides, overlapping and drawn from SARS-CoV-2, HCoV-NL63, HCoV-OC43 and HCoV-229E, were used to stimulate cells. Regarding the study as a whole: When vaccine-specific clones from convalescent patients were examined, 304 of 307 were spike mono-reactive.

The Oncomine TCR Beta short-read assay sequenced DNA from cultured CD4+ T cells. A single record per CDR3 protein comes from TCRdb applying MiXCR to the PCR reads. The table includes approximately 12,000 distinct CDR3 sequences, 30% detected once. Treatment defined: roughly nine-day PBMC culture with coronavirus spike peptide pools or control peptides (ViraFEST assay). Upon completion of around eleven days of culture, CD4+ T cells were isolated via negative selection. The chain uses TRBV10-3 and TRBJ2-3, with 12 bases matching TRBD2. The material sequenced was cultured CD4+ T cells from blood. The receptor comes from a human donor with COVID-19. The chain's CDR3 is CAISDPGLAGRKDTQYF. Here the CDR3 DNA reads TGTGCCATCAGTGATCCGGGACTAGCGGGTCGGAAAGATACGCAGTATTTT.